The clone carrying this T cell receptor beta chain has just a few counts. Trimming removed 4 bases from V and 7 bases from J; junction bases left unmatched: 9. The CDR3 has 14 residues. The V gene's germline CDR1 is SGDLS and CDR2 YYNGEE. The record originates from a study of blood T cell repertoires in COVID-19. Overall study: The United States, Italy and Spain supplied acute and convalescent COVID-19 samples.

Libraries were prepared by immunoSEQ multiplex PCR; TCRdb keeps only in-frame clonotypes and omits some of them. The top ten hold approximately 6% of the sample, which has approximately 110,000 clones, roughly 72% seen once. This chain joins TRBV9 and TRBJ2-7; TRBD1 matches at 9 bases. This clonotype was sampled from a man at least 80 years old with COVID-19, enrolled during active disease. Sequences were obtained from peripheral blood. CDR3 in amino acids: CASSLGTGLGEQYF. The CDR3 DNA sequence: TGTGCCAGCAGCCTAGGGACAGGGCTGGGTGAGCAGTACTTC.